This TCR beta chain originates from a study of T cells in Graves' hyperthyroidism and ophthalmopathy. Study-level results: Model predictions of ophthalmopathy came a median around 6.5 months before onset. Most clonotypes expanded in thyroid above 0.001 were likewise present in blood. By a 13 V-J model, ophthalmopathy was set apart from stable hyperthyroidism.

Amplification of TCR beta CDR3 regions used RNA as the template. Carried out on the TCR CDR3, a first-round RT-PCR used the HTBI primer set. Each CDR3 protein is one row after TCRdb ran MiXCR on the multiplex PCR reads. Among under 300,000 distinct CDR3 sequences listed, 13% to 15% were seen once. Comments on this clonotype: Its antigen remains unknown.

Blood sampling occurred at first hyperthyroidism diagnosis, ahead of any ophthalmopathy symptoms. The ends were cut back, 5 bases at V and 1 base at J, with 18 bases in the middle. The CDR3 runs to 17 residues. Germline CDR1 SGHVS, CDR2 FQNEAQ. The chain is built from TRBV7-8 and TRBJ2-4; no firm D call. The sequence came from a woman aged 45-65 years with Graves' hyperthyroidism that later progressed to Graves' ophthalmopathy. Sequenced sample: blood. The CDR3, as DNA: TGTGCCAGCAGCCCCACTTTCCCCTCGACGGCCAAAAACATTCAGTACTTC. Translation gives CASSPTFPSTAKNIQYF.